The rows below give T cell receptor beta chains drawn from one sample of a study of T cell responses to AZD1222 COVID-19 vaccine. Data came from immunoSEQ multiplex PCR; TCRdb stores just in-frame clones and leaves some out. This sample has about 100,000 clones; under 95% occur once, and the top ten carry around 6.6%. Specimen: peripheral blood, collected 28 days after the second AZD1222 dose. The receptors shown here come from an adult who received the AZD1222 COVID-19 vaccine. Both conserved end residues are part of each CDR3. Fields, in order: clone size, J gene, V gene, CDR3 protein. Not all rows give a size; the values are once, few, many and, for expanded clones, a class.

NA,TRBJ1-1,TRBV11-3,CASSLGQSTEAFF
NA,TRBJ2-3,TRBV27,CASSLKTSGFQGTDTQYF
NA,TRBJ2-4,TRBV28,CASSSGGARNIQYF
NA,TRBJ2-3,TRBV6-5,CASSYSRQRTDTQYF
NA,TRBJ2-1,TRBV20-1,CSASSPGQGGLDEQFF
NA,TRBJ2-1,TRBV18,CASSLRDSTYEQFF
NA,TRBJ1-4,TRBV5-5,CASSSDFNEKLFF
NA,TRBJ1-4,TRBV9,CASSAGRTSNEKLFF
NA,TRBJ1-2,TRBV7-9,CASSLIGGVGYGYTF
NA,TRBJ1-4,TRBV2,CASSATGWGTNEKLFF
NA,TRBJ2-1,TRBV25-1,CASSGFEGGSYNEQFF
NA,TRBJ2-7,TRBV5-1,CASTPAPTSGSYEQYF
once,TRBJ2-3,TRBV9,CASSVAAGGPTDTQYF
NA,TRBJ1-1,TRBV4-3,CASSQDGGQWGTEAFF